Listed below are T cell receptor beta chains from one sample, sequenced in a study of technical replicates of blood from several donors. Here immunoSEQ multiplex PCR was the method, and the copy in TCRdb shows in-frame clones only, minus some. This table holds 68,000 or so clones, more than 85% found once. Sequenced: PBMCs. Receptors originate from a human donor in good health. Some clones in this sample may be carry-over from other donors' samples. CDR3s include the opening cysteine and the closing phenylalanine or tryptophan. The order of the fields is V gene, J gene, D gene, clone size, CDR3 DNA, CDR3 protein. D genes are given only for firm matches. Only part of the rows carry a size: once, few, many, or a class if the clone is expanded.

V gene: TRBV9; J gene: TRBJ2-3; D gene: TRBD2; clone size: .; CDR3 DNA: TGTGCCAGCAGCGTAGTAGGAACTAGCGCTAGCACAGATACGCAGTATTTT; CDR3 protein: CASSVVGTSASTDTQYF
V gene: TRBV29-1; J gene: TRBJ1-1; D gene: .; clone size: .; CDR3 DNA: TGCAGCGTCCCGGACACTGAAGCTTTCTTT; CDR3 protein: CSVPDTEAFF
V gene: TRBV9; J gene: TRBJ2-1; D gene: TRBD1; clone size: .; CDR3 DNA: TGTGCCAGCAGCGTCGCCGGGACAGGGGGTTACAATGAGCAGTTCTTC; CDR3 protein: CASSVAGTGGYNEQFF
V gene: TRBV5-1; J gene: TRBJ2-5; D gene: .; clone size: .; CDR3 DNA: TGCGCCAGCAGCTTGGGGCCCAGCGGGCAAGAGACCCAGTACTTC; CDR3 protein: CASSLGPSGQETQYF
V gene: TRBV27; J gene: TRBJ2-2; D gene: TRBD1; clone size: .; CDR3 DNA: TGTGCCAGCAGCCCGTGGGACAGGGGGCTAACCGGGGAGCTGTTTTTT; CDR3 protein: CASSPWDRGLTGELFF
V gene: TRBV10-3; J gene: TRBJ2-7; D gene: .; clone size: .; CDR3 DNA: TGTGCCACGGTGGACAGCTATTCCTACGAGCAGTACTTC; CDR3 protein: CATVDSYSYEQYF
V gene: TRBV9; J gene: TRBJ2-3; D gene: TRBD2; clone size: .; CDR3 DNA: TGTGCCAGCAGCGGCTCCGGGACTAGCGGCGGTACGCAGTATTTT; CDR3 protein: CASSGSGTSGGTQYF
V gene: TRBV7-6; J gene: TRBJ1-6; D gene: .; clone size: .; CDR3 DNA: TGTGCCAGCAGGACCGACAGCTCCTATAATTCACCCCTCCACTTT; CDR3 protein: CASRTDSSYNSPLHF
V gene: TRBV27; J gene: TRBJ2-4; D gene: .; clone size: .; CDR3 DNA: TGTGCCAGCAGTTCCCTAGCCAAAAACATTCAGTACTTC; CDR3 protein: CASSSLAKNIQYF
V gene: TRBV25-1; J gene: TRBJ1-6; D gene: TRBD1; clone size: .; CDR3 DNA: TGTGCCAGCAGTGATCCGGGACAGGGGGGGAATTCACCCCTCCACTTT; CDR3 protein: CASSDPGQGGNSPLHF
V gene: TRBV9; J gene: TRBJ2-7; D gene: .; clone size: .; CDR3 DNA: TGTGCCAGCAGCGGCGGTGCTAGTGGGGAGCAGTACTTC; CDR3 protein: CASSGGASGEQYF
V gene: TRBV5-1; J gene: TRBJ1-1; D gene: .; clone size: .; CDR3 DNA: TGCGCCAGCAGCTTGGGACAGGTGAACACTGAAGCTTTCTTT; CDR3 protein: CASSLGQVNTEAFF
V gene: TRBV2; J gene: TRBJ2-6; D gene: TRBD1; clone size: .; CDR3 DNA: TGTGCCAGCAAACAGGGGGCCTCCGAAGGGGCCAACGTCCTGACTTTC; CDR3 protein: CASKQGASEGANVLTF
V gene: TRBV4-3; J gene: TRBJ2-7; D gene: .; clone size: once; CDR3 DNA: TGCGCCAGCAGCCAAGGTTTGGGGGGTACTTTTGGGCAGTACTTC; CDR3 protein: CASSQGLGGTFGQYF
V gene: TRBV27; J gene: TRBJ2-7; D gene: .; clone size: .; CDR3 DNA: TGTGCCAGCAGTGCCTCGGGACTCCTTGGCGAGCAGTACTTC; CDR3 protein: CASSASGLLGEQYF
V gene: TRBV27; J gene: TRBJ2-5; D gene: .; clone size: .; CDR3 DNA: TGTGCCAGCAGGGAGGGAGGAAAGACCCAGTACTTC; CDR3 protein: CASREGGKTQYF
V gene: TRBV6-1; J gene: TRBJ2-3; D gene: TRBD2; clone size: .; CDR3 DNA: TGTGCCAGCAGTGAATTTATACTAGCGGGAGGCCTCACAGATACGCAGTATTTT; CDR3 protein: CASSEFILAGGLTDTQYF
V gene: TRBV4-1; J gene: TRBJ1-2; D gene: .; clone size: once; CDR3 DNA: TGCGCCAGCAGCCAAGGAAGGGGTGGCTACACCTTC; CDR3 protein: CASSQGRGGYTF
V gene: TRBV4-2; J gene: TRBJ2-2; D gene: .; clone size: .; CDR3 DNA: TGTGCCAGCAGCCAAGGCCCAGGGCGCAGTGATGGCACCGGGGAGCTGTTTTTT; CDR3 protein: CASSQGPGRSDGTGELFF
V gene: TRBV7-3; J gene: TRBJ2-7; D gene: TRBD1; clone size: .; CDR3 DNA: TGTGCCAGCAGCTTAGGCCCAGACAGGGACGAGCAGTACTTC; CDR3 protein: CASSLGPDRDEQYF
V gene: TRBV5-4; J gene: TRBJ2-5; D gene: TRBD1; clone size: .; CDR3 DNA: TGTGCCAGCAGCGATGGGTCGCGACAGGGGGAGACCCAGTACTTC; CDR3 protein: CASSDGSRQGETQYF
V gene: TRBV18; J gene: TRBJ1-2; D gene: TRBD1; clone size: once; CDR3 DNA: TGTGCCAGCTCACCAGCAACAGGGGGAATTTATAAGTACACCTTC; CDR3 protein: CASSPATGGIYKYTF
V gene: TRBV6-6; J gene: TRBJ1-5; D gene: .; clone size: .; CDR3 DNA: TGTGCCAGCAGTTACTCGTCCAGGTATAGCAATCAGCCCCAGCATTTT; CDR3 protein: CASSYSSRYSNQPQHF
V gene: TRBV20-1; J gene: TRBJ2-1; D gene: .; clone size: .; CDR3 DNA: TGCAGTCCAAAAGGCGGGAATGAGCAGTTCTTC; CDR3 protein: CSPKGGNEQFF
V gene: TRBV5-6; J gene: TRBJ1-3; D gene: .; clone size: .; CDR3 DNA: TGTGCCAGCAGCTTGGGGCAGGGCGGAAACACCATATATTTT; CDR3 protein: CASSLGQGGNTIYF
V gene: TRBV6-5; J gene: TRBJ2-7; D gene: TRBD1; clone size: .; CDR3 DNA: TGTGCCAGCATCGACAGGGGCCACGAGCAGTACTTC; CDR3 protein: CASIDRGHEQYF
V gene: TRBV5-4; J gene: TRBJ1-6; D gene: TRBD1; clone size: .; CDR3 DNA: TGTGCCAGCAGCCGGGACAGTAATTCACCCCTCCACTTT; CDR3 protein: CASSRDSNSPLHF
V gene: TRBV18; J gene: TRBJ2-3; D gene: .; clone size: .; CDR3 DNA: TGTGCCAGCTCACCACTGACAGAGCGCACAGATACGCAGTATTTT; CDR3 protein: CASSPLTERTDTQYF
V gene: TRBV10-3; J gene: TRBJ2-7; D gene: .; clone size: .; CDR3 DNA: TGTGCCATCAGCGGACAGCGGGGAATCCCGGACGAGCAGTACTTC; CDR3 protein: CAISGQRGIPDEQYF
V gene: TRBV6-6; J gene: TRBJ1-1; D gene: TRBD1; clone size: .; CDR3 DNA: TGTGCCAGCAGGGCGGACAGGGGGAAGATTTTCTTT; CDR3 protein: CASRADRGKIFF
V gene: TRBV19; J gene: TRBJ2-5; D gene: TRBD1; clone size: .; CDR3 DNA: TGTGCCAGTACCCTAGTAGCGACAGGGAGTCCCCAAGAGACCCAGTACTTC; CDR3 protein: CASTLVATGSPQETQYF
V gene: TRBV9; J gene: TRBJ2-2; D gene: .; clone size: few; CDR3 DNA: TGTGCCAGCAGCGTAAGGAGGGGGGGGCCGAACACCGGGGAGCTGTTTTTT; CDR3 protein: CASSVRRGGPNTGELFF
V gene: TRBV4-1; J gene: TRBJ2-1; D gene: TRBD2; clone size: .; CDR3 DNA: TGCGCCAGCAGCCGTTTAGCGGGTCCCACCTACAATGAGCAGTTCTTC; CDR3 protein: CASSRLAGPTYNEQFF
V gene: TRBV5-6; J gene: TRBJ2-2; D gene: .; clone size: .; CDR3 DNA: TGTGCCAGCAGCTTGGTGAGGCAGGGGACCGGGGAGCTGTTTTTT; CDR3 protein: CASSLVRQGTGELFF
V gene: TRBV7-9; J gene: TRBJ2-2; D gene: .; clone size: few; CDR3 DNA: TGTGCCAGCAGCTTCAGGACCGGGGAGCTGTTTTTT; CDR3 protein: CASSFRTGELFF
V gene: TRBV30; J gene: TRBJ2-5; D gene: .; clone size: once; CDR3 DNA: TGTGCCTGGAGTGTAACCGGCGGGGAGACCCAGTACTTC; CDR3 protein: CAWSVTGGETQYF
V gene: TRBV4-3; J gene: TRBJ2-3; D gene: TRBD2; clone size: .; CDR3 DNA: TGCGCCAGCAGCCAAGATTCCACTAGCGGGGGGGTAACAGATACGCAGTATTTT; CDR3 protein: CASSQDSTSGGVTDTQYF
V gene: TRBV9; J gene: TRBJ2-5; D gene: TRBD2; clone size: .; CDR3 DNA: TGTGCCAGCAGCGACCGGACTAGTACAGAGACCCAGTACTTC; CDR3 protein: CASSDRTSTETQYF
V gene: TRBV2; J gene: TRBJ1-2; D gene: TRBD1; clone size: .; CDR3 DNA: TGTGCCAGCAGCCGAGACAGGGACTATGGCTACACCTTC; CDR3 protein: CASSRDRDYGYTF
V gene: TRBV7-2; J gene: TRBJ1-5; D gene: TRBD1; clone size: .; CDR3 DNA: TGTGCCAGCAGCTTAAGGGGGCAGCAGCCCCAGCATTTT; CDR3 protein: CASSLRGQQPQHF
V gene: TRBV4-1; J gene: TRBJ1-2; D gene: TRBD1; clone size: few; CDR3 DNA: TGCGCCAGCAGCCAGGGGACAGGGGTTGGTGGCTACACCTTC; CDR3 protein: CASSQGTGVGGYTF
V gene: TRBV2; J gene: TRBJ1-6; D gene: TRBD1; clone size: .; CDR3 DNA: TGTGCCAGCAGAGCCCCGACAGGGATTAATTCACCCCTCCACTTT; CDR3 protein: CASRAPTGINSPLHF
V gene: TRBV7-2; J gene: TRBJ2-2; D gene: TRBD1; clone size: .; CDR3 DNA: TGTGCCAGCAGCCCAGGACAGGCCTCGGTTTGGGAGCTGTTTTTT; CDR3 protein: CASSPGQASVWELFF
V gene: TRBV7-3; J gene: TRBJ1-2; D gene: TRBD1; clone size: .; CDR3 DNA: TGTGCCAGCAGCCCACGGACAGGGCCCTACTATGGCTACACCTTC; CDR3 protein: CASSPRTGPYYGYTF